This TCR beta chain was sequenced in a study of cytomegalovirus exposure and HLA in healthy donors. The CDR3 has 16 amino acids. The V and J ends lost 1 base and 4 bases respectively, with 16 bases between them. The germline V gene has CDR1 SGHTS and CDR2 YDEGEE. Findings and limits, study-wide: There were 150 or so TCR beta chains listed as cytomegalovirus-associated. Usually a TCR sequence was rare, but some public TCRs were found in many donors.

This clone was observed a single time. Antigen specificity is unknown. The assay was immunoSEQ multiplex PCR, and TCRdb's table has in-frame clones only and misses some. This table has about 110,000 clones, around 85% appearing once. The gene calls are TRBV5-8 and TRBJ2-3; possibly TRBD2 for D (5 bases). The sequence was obtained from a young woman in good health and CMV-seronegative. The sequenced material came from PBMCs. This CDR3 reads CASSLLAGRVADTQYF. In nucleotides, the CDR3 is TGTGCCAGCAGCTTGCTCGCGGGTAGGGTAGCAGATACGCAGTATTTT.